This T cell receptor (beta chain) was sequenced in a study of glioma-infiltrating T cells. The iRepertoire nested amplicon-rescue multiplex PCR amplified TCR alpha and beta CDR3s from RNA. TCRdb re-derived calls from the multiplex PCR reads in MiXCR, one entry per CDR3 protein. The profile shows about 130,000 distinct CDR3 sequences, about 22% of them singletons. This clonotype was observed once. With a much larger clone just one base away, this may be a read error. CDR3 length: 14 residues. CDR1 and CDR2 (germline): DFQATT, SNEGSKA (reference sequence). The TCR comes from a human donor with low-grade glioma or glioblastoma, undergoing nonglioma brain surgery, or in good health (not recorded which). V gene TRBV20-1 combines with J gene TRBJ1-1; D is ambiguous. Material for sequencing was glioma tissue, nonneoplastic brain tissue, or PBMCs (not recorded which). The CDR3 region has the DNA TGCGGTGCCGGAGGAGAGCCTGGGAACACTGAAGCTTTCTTT. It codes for CGAGGEPGNTEAFF.